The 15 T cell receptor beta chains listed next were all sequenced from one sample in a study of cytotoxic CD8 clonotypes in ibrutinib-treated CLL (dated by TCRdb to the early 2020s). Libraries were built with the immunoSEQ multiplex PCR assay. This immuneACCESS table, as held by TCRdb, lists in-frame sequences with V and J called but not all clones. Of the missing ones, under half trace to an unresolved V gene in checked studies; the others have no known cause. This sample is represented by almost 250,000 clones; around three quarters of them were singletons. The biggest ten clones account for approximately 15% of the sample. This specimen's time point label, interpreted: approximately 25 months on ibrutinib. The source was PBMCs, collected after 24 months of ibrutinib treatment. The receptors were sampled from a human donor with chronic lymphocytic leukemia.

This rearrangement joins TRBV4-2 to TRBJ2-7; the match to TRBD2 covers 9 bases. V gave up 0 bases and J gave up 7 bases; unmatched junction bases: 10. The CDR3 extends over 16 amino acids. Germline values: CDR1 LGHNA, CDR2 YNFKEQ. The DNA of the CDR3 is TGTGCCAGCAGCCAAGATTCTCGGCTAGCGGGAAGGGAGCAGTACTTC. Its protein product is CASSQDSRLAGREQYF.

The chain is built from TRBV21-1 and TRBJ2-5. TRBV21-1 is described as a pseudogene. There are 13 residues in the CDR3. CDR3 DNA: TGTGCCAGCAGCCTCCGATCCCAAGAGACCCAGTACTTC. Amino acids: CASSLRSQETQYF.

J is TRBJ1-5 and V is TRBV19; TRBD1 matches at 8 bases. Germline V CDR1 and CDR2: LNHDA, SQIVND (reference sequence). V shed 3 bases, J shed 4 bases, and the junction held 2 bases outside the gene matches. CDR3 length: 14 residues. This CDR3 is CASSIQGANQPQHF. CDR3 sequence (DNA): TGTGCCAGTAGTATTCAGGGGGCTAATCAGCCCCAGCATTTT.

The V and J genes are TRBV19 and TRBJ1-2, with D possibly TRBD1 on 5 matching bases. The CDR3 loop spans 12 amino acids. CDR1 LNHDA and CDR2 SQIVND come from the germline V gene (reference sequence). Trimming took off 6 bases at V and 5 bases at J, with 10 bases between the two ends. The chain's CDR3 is CASSDRDYGYTF. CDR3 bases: TGTGCCAGTAGCGACAGAGATTATGGCTACACCTTC.

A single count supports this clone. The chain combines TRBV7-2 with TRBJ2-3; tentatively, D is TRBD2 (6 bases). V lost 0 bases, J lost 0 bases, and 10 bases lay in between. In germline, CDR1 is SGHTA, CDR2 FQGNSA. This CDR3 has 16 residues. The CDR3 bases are TGTGCCAGCAGCTTAGCGTCAGGAGGGAGCACAGATACGCAGTATTTT. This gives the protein CASSLASGGSTDTQYF.

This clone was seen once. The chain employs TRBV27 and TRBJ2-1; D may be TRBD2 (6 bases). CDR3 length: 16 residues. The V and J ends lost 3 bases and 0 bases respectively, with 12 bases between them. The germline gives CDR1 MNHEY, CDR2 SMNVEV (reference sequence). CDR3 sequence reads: CASSLNSGISYNEQFF. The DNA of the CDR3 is TGTGCCAGCAGTTTGAATAGCGGCATCTCCTACAATGAGCAGTTCTTC.

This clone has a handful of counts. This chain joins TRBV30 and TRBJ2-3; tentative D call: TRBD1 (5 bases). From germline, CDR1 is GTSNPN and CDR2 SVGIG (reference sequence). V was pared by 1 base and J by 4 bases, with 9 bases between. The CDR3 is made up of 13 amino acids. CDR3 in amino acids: CAWSGLRADTQYF. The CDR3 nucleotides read TGTGCCTGGAGTGGCCTCAGGGCAGATACGCAGTATTTT.

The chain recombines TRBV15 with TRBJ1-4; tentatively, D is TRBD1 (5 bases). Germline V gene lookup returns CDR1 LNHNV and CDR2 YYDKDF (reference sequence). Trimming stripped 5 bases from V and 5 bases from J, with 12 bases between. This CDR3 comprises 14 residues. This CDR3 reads CATSRAGENEKLFF. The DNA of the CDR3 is TGTGCCACCAGCCGGGCGGGGGAAAATGAAAAACTGTTTTTT.

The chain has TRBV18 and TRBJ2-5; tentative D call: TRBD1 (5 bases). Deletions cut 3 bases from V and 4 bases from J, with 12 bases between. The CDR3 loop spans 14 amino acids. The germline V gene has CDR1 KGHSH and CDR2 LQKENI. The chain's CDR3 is CASSPQDIRETQYF. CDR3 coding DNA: TGTGCCAGCTCACCCCAGGACATCCGAGAGACCCAGTACTTC.

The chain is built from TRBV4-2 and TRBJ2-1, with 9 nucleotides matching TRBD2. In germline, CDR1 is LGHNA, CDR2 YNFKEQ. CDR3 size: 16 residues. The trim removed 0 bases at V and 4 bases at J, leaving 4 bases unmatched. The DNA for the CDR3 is TGTGCCAGCAGCCAAGATCTAGCGGGAATGTACAATGAGCAGTTCTTC. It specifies CASSQDLAGMYNEQFF.

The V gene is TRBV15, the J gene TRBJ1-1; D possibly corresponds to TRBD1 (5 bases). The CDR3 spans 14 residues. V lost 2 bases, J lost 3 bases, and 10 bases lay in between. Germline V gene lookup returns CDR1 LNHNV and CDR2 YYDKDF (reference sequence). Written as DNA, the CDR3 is TGTGCCACCAGCAGAACACGGGGGTACACTGAAGCTTTCTTT. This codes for CATSRTRGYTEAFF.

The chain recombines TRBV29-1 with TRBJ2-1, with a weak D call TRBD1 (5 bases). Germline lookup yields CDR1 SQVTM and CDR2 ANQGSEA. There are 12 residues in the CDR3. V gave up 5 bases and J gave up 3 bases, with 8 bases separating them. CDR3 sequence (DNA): TGCAGCGTTAGGACAAACTACAATGAGCAGTTCTTC. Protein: CSVRTNYNEQFF.

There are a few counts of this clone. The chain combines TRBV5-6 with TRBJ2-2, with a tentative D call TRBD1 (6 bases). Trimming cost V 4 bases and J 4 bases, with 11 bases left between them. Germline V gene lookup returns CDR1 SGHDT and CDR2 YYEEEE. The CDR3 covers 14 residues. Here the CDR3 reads CASSELGGTGELFF. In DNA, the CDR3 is TGTGCCAGCAGCGAACTAGGGGGCACCGGGGAGCTGTTTTTT. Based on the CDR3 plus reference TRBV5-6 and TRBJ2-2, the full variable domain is DAGVTQSPTHLIKTRGQQVTLRCSPKSGHDTVSWYQQALGQGPQFIFQYYEEEERQRGNFPDRFSGHQFPNYSSELNVNALLLGDSALYLCASSELGGTGELFFGEGSRLTVL.

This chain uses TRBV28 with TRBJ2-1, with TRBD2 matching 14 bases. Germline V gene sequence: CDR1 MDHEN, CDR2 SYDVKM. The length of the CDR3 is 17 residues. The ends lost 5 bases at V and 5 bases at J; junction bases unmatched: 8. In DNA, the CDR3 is TGTGCCAGCAGTCCCTGGACTAGCGGGAGGCTCAACAATGAGCAGTTCTTC. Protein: CASSPWTSGRLNNEQFF.

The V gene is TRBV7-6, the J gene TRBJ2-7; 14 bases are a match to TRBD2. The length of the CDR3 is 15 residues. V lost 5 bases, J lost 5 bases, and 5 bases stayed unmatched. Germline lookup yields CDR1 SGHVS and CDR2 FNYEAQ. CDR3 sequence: CASSPGTSGSNEQYF. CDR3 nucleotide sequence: TGTGCCAGCAGCCCTGGGACTAGCGGGAGTAACGAGCAGTACTTC.